A single sample is the source of the 7 T cell receptor beta chains below, sequenced in a study of cytomegalovirus exposure and HLA in healthy donors. The PCR was carried out with 60 Vbeta primers and 13 Jbeta primers. Assay used: immunoSEQ multiplex PCR; TCRdb lists only in-frame clones, some missing. The repertoire includes about 130,000 clones, around three quarters of them detected once, and approximately 2% sits in the top ten. The sequencing sample was made of PBMCs. These receptor sequences come from a man aged 18-30 years in good health and CMV-seronegative.

This chain joins TRBV5-6 and TRBJ2-2, with TRBD2 matching over 10 bases. J lost 3 bases, V lost 1 base, and 6 bases had no gene match. This CDR3 has 17 residues. Germline V lookup: CDR1 SGHDT, CDR2 YYEEEE. The CDR3 region is CASSLLTSGAYTGELFF. Written as DNA, the CDR3 is TGTGCCAGCAGCTTGTTAACTAGCGGGGCCTACACCGGGGAGCTGTTTTTT.

This chain connects TRBV6-5 to TRBJ2-5, with a weak D call TRBD1 (6 bases). The CDR3 contains 15 residues. From germline, CDR1 is MNHEY and CDR2 SVGAGI. V was pared by 5 bases and J by 0 bases, with 13 bases between. CDR3 amino acids: CASSPTGTYQETQYF. Here the CDR3 DNA reads TGTGCCAGCAGTCCTACCGGGACATACCAAGAGACCCAGTACTTC.

The genes are TRBV27 and TRBJ1-2, with TRBD1 matching over 11 bases. The V segment lost 6 bases and the J segment 4 bases; nucleotides outside the gene matches: 1. Germline-derived CDR1 and CDR2 are MNHEY and SMNVEV (reference sequence). The CDR3 is 13 residues long. Here the CDR3 reads CASRGQGAYGYTF. In nucleotides, the CDR3 is TGTGCCAGCAGAGGACAGGGGGCCTATGGCTACACCTTC.

The chain employs TRBV27 and TRBJ1-2; D call uncertain. Deletions cut 0 bases from V and 3 bases from J, with 8 bases between. The CDR3 contains 14 residues. Germline lookup yields CDR1 MNHEY and CDR2 SMNVEV (reference sequence). In DNA form, the CDR3 reads TGTGCCAGCAGTTTATCGCGAGGTCACTATGGCTACACCTTC. Translation gives CASSLSRGHYGYTF.

The chain uses TRBV11-2 and TRBJ1-2, with a possible D match to TRBD1 (6 bases). Trimming cost V 6 bases and J 3 bases, with 14 bases left between them. The CDR3 is 14 residues long. In germline, CDR1 is SGHAT, CDR2 FQNNGV. DNA for the CDR3: TGTGCCAGCAGAACGGACAGTGACTACTATGGCTACACCTTC. Protein product: CASRTDSDYYGYTF. The entire variable domain, with the rest obtained from reference TRBV11-2 and TRBJ1-2, is as follows: EAGVAQSPRYKIIEKRQSVAFWCNPISGHATLYWYQQILGQGPKLLIQFQNNGVVDDSQLPKDRFSAERLKGVDSTLKIQPAKLEDSAVYLCASRTDSDYYGYTFGSGTRLTVV.

This chain uses TRBV19 with TRBJ2-1, with 9 bases aligning to TRBD2. The CDR3 spans 15 residues. The V gene's germline CDR1 is LNHDA and CDR2 SQIVND (reference sequence). Trimming took 7 bases from V and 8 from J; bases not matched to a gene: 12. CDR3 region: CASTPVSGSLDEQFF. The CDR3 nucleotides are TGTGCCAGTACCCCGGTTAGCGGGAGTCTCGATGAGCAGTTCTTC.

The genes are TRBV25-1 and TRBJ1-1, with a tentative D call TRBD1 (5 bases). Germline V CDR1 and CDR2: MGHDK, SYGVNS. The length of the CDR3 is 15 residues. V was trimmed by 0 bases and J by 3 bases, leaving 11 bases between them. Written as DNA, the CDR3 is TGTGCCAGCAGTGAATACCCACAAGGGGACACTGAAGCTTTCTTT. As protein: CASSEYPQGDTEAFF.